Described below is a single TCR beta chain sequence and its context. The antigen is undetermined. Targeted sequencing depth ranged from 1 in 200,000 to 1 in 1 million T cells. Sequenced by immunoSEQ multiplex PCR; TCRdb stores in-frame clones only, minus some. The sample consists of roughly 51,000 clones, around half of them appearing once. These data belong to a study of cytotoxic CD8 clonotypes in ibrutinib-treated CLL. In the study overall: Response samples were drawn at a median of approximately 11 months of treatment, range 6 to 36. General study findings and limits: Clonality rose at ibrutinib response, held steady in sustained remission, and fell toward baseline at progression. Patients had baseline clonality above age-matched healthy donors, and this clonality moved with circulating CD8+ T-cell counts.

Germline lookup yields CDR1 SQVTM and CDR2 ANQGSEA. The CDR3 loop spans 11 amino acids. V lost 6 bases to trimming and J lost 7 bases, with 12 bases between them. The sequence was obtained from a human donor with chronic lymphocytic leukemia. This chain links TRBV29-1 with TRBJ1-2; D unresolved. The source was PBMCs, collected after 12 months of ibrutinib treatment. CDR3 DNA sequence: TGCAGCGTGGAGACGGGTTTTGGCTACACCTTC. This translates into CSVETGFGYTF.